This TCR beta chain was sequenced in a study of blood T cell repertoires in COVID-19. Background on the study: Spain, Italy and the United States supplied samples that represented acute and convalescent COVID-19. PBMCs, B-cell-depleted T cells, or T cells were the source of the cDNA or gDNA that made up the material.

Germline loops: CDR1 MNHEY, CDR2 SVGEGT. The CDR3 length is 17 residues. V lost 2 bases, J lost 3 bases, and 16 bases lay in between. Data came from immunoSEQ multiplex PCR; TCRdb stores just in-frame clones and leaves some out. The table records 20,000 to 25,000 clones, more than 80% of them present only once. This receptor was obtained from a human donor in a cohort sampled during active COVID-19. The sample comprised peripheral blood. The rearrangement uses TRBV6-2 or TRBV6-3 and TRBJ1-4; no definite D call. The CDR3 DNA reads as TGTGCCAGCAGTTACCCAAGAGGGCGCACGGCTAATGAAAAACTGTTTTTT. It is translated as CASSYPRGRTANEKLFF.